The table lists the clone carrying this T cell receptor (beta chain) with a count of one. Primers used in a second PCR of roughly 6 to 12 cycles were a sample-barcoded 5' primer and a J-beta primer mix. Each cDNA molecule carried a tag from a template-switch adaptor that contained 12 random nucleotides. TCRdb used MiXCR to reprocess the 5' RACE reads, holding one entry per CDR3 protein. The sample carries about 1.4 million distinct CDR3 sequences, 59% recorded once. The CDR3 loop spans 17 amino acids. Germline V lookup: CDR1 SGHVS, CDR2 FQNEAQ. J gave up 9 bases and V 3 bases, and 15 bases lay outside the gene matches. The sample originates from a study of blood T cells in healthy people across ages.

The sequenced sample consisted of blood. V gene TRBV7-8 combines with J gene TRBJ2-1, with TRBD1 matching over 9 bases. This TCR was recovered from a man aged 18 to 30 in good health. CDR3 loop: CASSFPNRDRVRSEQFF. The CDR3 nucleotides are TGTGCCAGCAGCTTCCCAAACCGGGACAGGGTAAGGAGTGAGCAGTTCTTC.